This passage covers 8 T cell receptor beta chains from one sample sequenced in a study of PD-L1 blockade in urothelial cancer. Some clones are missing from TCRdb's copy, which holds only in-frame ones; the method was immunoSEQ multiplex PCR. The top ten hold roughly 1.9% of the sample, which has about 46,000 clones, 70% to 85% seen once. Noted time point: peripheral blood 6 weeks after treatment start. This specimen was PBMCs, taken around atezolizumab (anti-PD-L1) treatment. These receptors were taken from a man aged 50 or older with urothelial cancer.

V and J are TRBV4-3 and TRBJ2-3; 8 bases match TRBD2. Germline V gene lookup returns CDR1 LGHNA and CDR2 YSLEER. V lost 1 base and J lost 6; bases outside the gene matches: 12. CDR3 length: 17 residues. The chain's CDR3 is CASSQVSGLAPGDTQYF. The CDR3 DNA follows: TGCGCCAGCAGCCAAGTCTCCGGACTAGCCCCAGGGGATACGCAGTATTTT.

The chain's CDR3 is CASSLQIAAYNEQFF. The CDR3 DNA reads TGTGCCAGCAGCTTGCAGATAGCAGCCTACAATGAGCAGTTCTTC. This sequence joins TRBV5-8 and TRBJ2-1; D not resolved. The CDR3 totals 15 residues. Germline values: CDR1 SGHTS, CDR2 YDEGEE. V was shortened by 1 base and J by 2 bases, with 10 bases between the two germline ends.

The chain links TRBV27 to TRBJ1-5; a possible D gene is TRBD1 (5 bases). CDR3 length: 15 residues. The V and J ends lost 7 bases and 1 base respectively, with 14 bases between them. Germline CDR1 is MNHEY and CDR2 is SMNVEV (reference sequence). CDR3 loop: CASNPTGGSNQPQHF. CDR3 DNA: TGTGCCAGCAACCCCACGGGGGGGAGCAATCAGCCCCAGCATTTT.

The chain carries TRBV28 and TRBJ2-1; D is undetermined. V dropped 5 bases and J dropped 9 bases, with 11 bases sitting between them. The CDR3 runs to 12 residues. CDR1 is MDHEN, CDR2 SYDVKM, per germline. As DNA, the CDR3 is TGTGCCAGCAGTCCTCAATTGCGTGAGCAGTTCTTC. It codes for CASSPQLREQFF.

This chain links TRBV10-3 with TRBJ2-1, with no clear D. The CDR3 extends over 17 amino acids. Germline-derived CDR1 and CDR2 are ENHRY and SYGVKD. Trimming took 0 bases from V and 1 from J, leaving 13 bases between them. Written as DNA, the CDR3 is TGTGCCATCAGTGAGTCGGTCCAGGCTACTTCCTACAATGAGCAGTTCTTC. Translated, it gives CAISESVQATSYNEQFF.

The chain uses TRBV5-1 and TRBJ2-7; TRBD1 matches 7 bases. The CDR3 is 17 amino acids. V lost 0 bases, J lost 1 base, and 10 bases stayed unmatched. Germline CDR1 reads SGHRS; CDR2 reads YFSETQ. In DNA form, the CDR3 reads TGCGCCAGCAGCTTGGAGGGAACTAGACAGGGATCCTACGAGCAGTACTTC. It encodes CASSLEGTRQGSYEQYF.

The chain uses TRBV28 and TRBJ2-1; 11 bases line up with TRBD2. Germline trimming cut 6 bases from V and 8 bases from J; bases unmatched to any gene: 15. This CDR3 contains 17 residues. The germline gives CDR1 MDHEN, CDR2 SYDVKM. CDR3 sequence reads: CASSLHWATSGSDEQFF. For the CDR3, the DNA is TGTGCCAGCAGCCTGCACTGGGCTACTAGCGGGAGTGATGAGCAGTTCTTC.

This clone is categorized as medium-sized. The chain carries TRBV21-1 and TRBJ1-1; TRBD1, the table's D call, lacks a check against the DNA. TRBV21-1 is given as a pseudogene. The CDR3 spans 17 residues. In DNA, the CDR3 is TGTGCCAGCAGCAAAGCGGTTCTCCAGGGGTTGAACACTGAAGCTTTCTTT. Its translation: CASSKAVLQGLNTEAFF.